A selection of T cell receptor beta chains follows, all from one sample in a study of blood T cell repertoires in COVID-19. The repertoire was sequenced with immunoSEQ multiplex PCR; TCRdb's copy has only in-frame clones and lacks some. Here the sample spans 270,000 or so clones, around 93% being singletons. Sequenced sample: PBMCs or T cells enriched from blood (not recorded which). The receptors were sampled from a man between 35 and 55 years old who had been exposed to COVID-19. Each CDR3 is given with its conserved first and last residue. The order of the fields is D gene, V gene, J gene, clone size, CDR3 DNA, CDR3 protein. D genes are given only for firm matches. A row's size may be missing; if present it is once, few, many or a size class.

TRBD1,TRBV7-9,TRBJ1-2,few,TGTGCCAGCAGCTTAGGAGCGACAGGGGGTGGCTACACCTTC,CASSLGATGGGYTF
-,TRBV12-1,TRBJ2-1,-,TGTGCCAGGGGGAGCGGGAGGCAACCATCCTACAATGAGCAGTTCTTC,CARGSGRQPSYNEQFF
TRBD1,TRBV7-2,TRBJ1-1,-,TGTGCCAGCAGCACCCAGGGACAGGGAATGACTGAAGCTTTCTTT,CASSTQGQGMTEAFF
TRBD1,TRBV5-1,TRBJ2-6,-,TGCGCCAGCAGCCCGACAGGGGCTGGGGCCAACGTCCTGACTTTC,CASSPTGAGANVLTF
-,TRBV9,TRBJ1-2,-,TGTGCCAGCAGCGAAGCAGGGTATGGCTACACCTTC,CASSEAGYGYTF
-,TRBV4-1,TRBJ1-5,-,TGCGCCAGCAGCTCACCAGGGAATCAGCCCCAGCATTTT,CASSSPGNQPQHF
TRBD1,TRBV28,TRBJ1-2,-,TGTGCCAGCAGTTTGGGGGGACAGGGCTATGGCTACACCTTC,CASSLGGQGYGYTF
TRBD2,TRBV5-1,TRBJ2-3,-,TGCGCCAGCAGCCCCATGGGGCTAGCGGGAGGGCGCGCAGATACGCAGTATTTT,CASSPMGLAGGRADTQYF
-,TRBV28,TRBJ2-5,-,TGTGCCAGCAGTTTAACCCCACAGGGAGTCCAAGAGACCCAGTACTTC,CASSLTPQGVQETQYF
-,TRBV10-3,TRBJ2-7,-,TGTGCCATCTCACGGCGGGACAGTGACGAGCAGTACTTC,CAISRRDSDEQYF
-,TRBV10-3,TRBJ1-5,-,TGTGCCACGGGAGGGGACCGAAATCAGCCCCAGCATTTT,CATGGDRNQPQHF
TRBD2,TRBV28,TRBJ2-3,few,TGTGCCAGCACCTTAAGTGAGCGGGAGGATGCAGATACGCAGTATTTT,CASTLSEREDADTQYF
TRBD1,TRBV4-1,TRBJ1-6,-,TGCGCCAGCAGCCACGGAAAGACAGGGCTAGTCAGTTCACCCCTCCACTTT,CASSHGKTGLVSSPLHF
-,TRBV13,TRBJ2-7,-,TGTGCCAGCAGCCAGGGCGGTGGGTACTCCTACGAGCAGTACTTC,CASSQGGGYSYEQYF
TRBD1,TRBV7-9,TRBJ1-2,-,TGTGCCAGCAGCTTAGTTAGGACAGGGGAAGGCTACACCTTC,CASSLVRTGEGYTF
TRBD1,TRBV30,TRBJ1-1,few,TGTGCCTGGAGTGGAAGGGGACAGGGGAACACTGAAGCTTTCTTT,CAWSGRGQGNTEAFF
-,TRBV7-2,TRBJ2-1,once,TGTGCCAGCAGCTTAGAGCGGAGTAACAATGAGCAGTTCTTC,CASSLERSNNEQFF
-,TRBV28,TRBJ1-2,-,TGTGCCAGCAGTTCTAGCGACAGTAACTATGGCTACACCTTC,CASSSSDSNYGYTF
TRBD1,TRBV2,TRBJ1-2,-,TGTGCCAGCAGTGATAGTACAGGGGTATATGGCTACACCTTC,CASSDSTGVYGYTF
TRBD2,TRBV9,TRBJ2-3,once,TGTGCCAGCAGCGTAGCGACCACGGGGACTAGATTTGATACGCAGTATTTT,CASSVATTGTRFDTQYF
-,TRBV27,TRBJ1-2,-,TGTGCCAGCAGTCACAGGGTCGACTATGGCTACACCTTC,CASSHRVDYGYTF
-,TRBV18,TRBJ2-3,-,TGTGCCAGCTCAAGCGTCAGGGGAGCAGGTACGCAGTATTTT,CASSSVRGAGTQYF
-,TRBV3-1/TRBV3-2,TRBJ1-1,once,TGTGCCAGCAGCCAAGTCTCTTGGACAGCCCTCCCCACTGAAGCTTTCTTT,CASSQVSWTALPTEAFF
-,TRBV4-2,TRBJ2-3,-,TGTGCCAGCAGCCAAAAAACTACGGGTAGCGGTTACACAGATACGCAGTATTTT,CASSQKTTGSGYTDTQYF
TRBD1,TRBV5-5,TRBJ1-2,-,TGTGCCAGCAGCTCGGGACAGGGCGCCTATGGCTACACCTTC,CASSSGQGAYGYTF
TRBD1,TRBV27,TRBJ1-2,-,TGTGCCAGCAGTTATTTGGGACAGAACTATGGCTACACCTTC,CASSYLGQNYGYTF
-,TRBV28,TRBJ1-4,-,TGTGCCAGCAGCCACCCTGAGGGGGTGGGTAATGAAAAACTGTTTTTT,CASSHPEGVGNEKLFF
-,TRBV5-1,TRBJ2-1,-,TGCGCCAGCAGCTTGATCCGCGACACCTACAATGAGCAGTTCTTC,CASSLIRDTYNEQFF
TRBD2,TRBV27,TRBJ2-2,-,TGTGCCAGCAGGCCCTCTTGGGAGCGGGAGGGGAACACCGGGGAGCTGTTTTTT,CASRPSWEREGNTGELFF
-,TRBV5-1,TRBJ2-7,-,TGCGCCAGCAGCTTGGACGCAGCGAGCTCCTACGAGCAGTACTTC,CASSLDAASSYEQYF
-,TRBV7-2,TRBJ1-2,-,TGTGCCAGCAGCTTAGTGAGGGAGAACTATGGCTACACCTTC,CASSLVRENYGYTF
-,TRBV3-1/TRBV3-2,TRBJ2-7,-,TGTGCCAGCAGCCAAGATGAATTGATAGACGAGCAGTACTTC,CASSQDELIDEQYF
TRBD1,TRBV6-5,TRBJ1-6,-,TGTGCCAGCACCTTTCTTGGGACAGATAATTCACCCCTCCACTTT,CASTFLGTDNSPLHF
TRBD1,TRBV27,TRBJ1-1,once,TGTGCCAGCAGTTTGACAGGGGCTGAAGCTTTCTTT,CASSLTGAEAFF
TRBD1,TRBV5-5,TRBJ1-4,once,TGTGCCAGCAGCCCGGAAGGGTGGGACAGCGTGGAGGAAAAACTGTTTTTT,CASSPEGWDSVEEKLFF
-,TRBV28,TRBJ1-3,-,TGTGCCAGCAGTTTCCAGGGTATTGGAAACACCATATATTTT,CASSFQGIGNTIYF
-,TRBV5-1,TRBJ1-4,-,TGCGCCAGCAGCTCTATGGGAGGTGCTGAAAAACTGTTTTTT,CASSSMGGAEKLFF
TRBD1,TRBV27,TRBJ1-1,-,TGTGCCAGCAGTTTGGGGACAGACTCTAGGATCACTGAAGCTTTCTTT,CASSLGTDSRITEAFF
TRBD1,TRBV11-2,TRBJ1-3,-,TGTGCCAGCAGCCCAAGACCGACAGGGAACAGAAACACCATATATTTT,CASSPRPTGNRNTIYF
TRBD2,TRBV9,TRBJ2-7,once,TGTGCCAGCAGCGTTAGTAGTGGACTAGCGGGCTCCTACGAGCAGTACTTC,CASSVSSGLAGSYEQYF
-,TRBV29-1,TRBJ2-2,few,TGCAGCGTTACGGTTTCCTCGACCGGGGAGCTGTTTTTT,CSVTVSSTGELFF
-,TRBV7-9,TRBJ2-3,-,TGTGCCAGCAGCTTAGCAGAGCTCACAGATACGCAGTATTTT,CASSLAELTDTQYF
TRBD2,TRBV9,TRBJ2-5,-,TGTGCCAGCAGCGTAGAAGTAGCGGGAGACCTGAGAGAGACCCAGTACTTC,CASSVEVAGDLRETQYF
-,TRBV19,TRBJ2-1,-,TGTGCCAGTAGTATCTCAGTTACTAGCTACAATGAGCAGTTCTTC,CASSISVTSYNEQFF